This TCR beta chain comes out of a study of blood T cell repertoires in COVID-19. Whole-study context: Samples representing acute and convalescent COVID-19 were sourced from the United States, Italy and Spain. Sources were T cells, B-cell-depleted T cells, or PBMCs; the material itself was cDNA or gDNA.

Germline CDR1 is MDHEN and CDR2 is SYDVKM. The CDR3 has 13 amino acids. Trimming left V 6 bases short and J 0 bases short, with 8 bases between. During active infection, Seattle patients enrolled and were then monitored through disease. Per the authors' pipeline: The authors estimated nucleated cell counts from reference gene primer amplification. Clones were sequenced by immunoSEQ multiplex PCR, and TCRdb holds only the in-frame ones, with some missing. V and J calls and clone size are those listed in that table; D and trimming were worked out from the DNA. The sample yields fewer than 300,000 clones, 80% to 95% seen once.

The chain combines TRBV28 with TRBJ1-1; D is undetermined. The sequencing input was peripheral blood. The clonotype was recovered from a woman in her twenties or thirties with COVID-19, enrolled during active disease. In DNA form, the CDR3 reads TGTGCCAGCAGCACGGTCATGAACACTGAAGCTTTCTTT. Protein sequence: CASSTVMNTEAFF.